Below, 12 T cell receptor beta chains from the same sample are listed, as sequenced in a study of cytomegalovirus exposure and HLA in healthy donors. Amplification used 60 Vbeta primers and 13 Jbeta primers. Clones were sequenced by immunoSEQ multiplex PCR, and TCRdb holds only the in-frame ones, with some missing. The sample has around 130,000 clones, around 77% seen once. Material: PBMCs. These receptors came from an older woman in good health and CMV-seronegative.

This clone appeared once. The J gene is TRBJ1-2, the V gene TRBV29-1, with a tentative D call TRBD1 (5 bases). The germline CDR1 and CDR2 sequences are SQVTM and ANQGSEA. The CDR3 consists of 16 residues. V was clipped by 3 bases and J by 0 bases, with 17 bases between them. CDR3 bases: TGCAGCGTTGACCAGGGTCGCCCATTGTCTAACTATGGCTACACCTTC. It encodes CSVDQGRPLSNYGYTF.

The chain has TRBV9 and TRBJ2-2; D is perhaps TRBD1 (5 bases). This CDR3 spans 15 amino acids. Germline V gene lookup returns CDR1 SGDLS and CDR2 YYNGEE. V was clipped by 0 bases and J by 8 bases, with 14 bases between them. The CDR3 DNA is TGTGCCAGCAGCGTAGAAACCAGGGCAGGAGGGGAGCTGTTTTTT. Residues: CASSVETRAGGELFF.

The chain employs TRBV5-1 and TRBJ2-5; 9 bases are shared with TRBD1. CDR3 length: 14 residues. Germline-derived CDR1 and CDR2 are SGHRS and YFSETQ. Trimming at V came to 4 bases and at J to 6 bases, leaving 7 bases not matched to a gene. In DNA form, the CDR3 reads TGCGCCAGCAGCGGGGGACAGGGCCGACAGACCCAGTACTTC. It specifies CASSGGQGRQTQYF.

The J gene is TRBJ1-1, the V gene TRBV28, with no clear D. Germline V lookup: CDR1 MDHEN, CDR2 SYDVKM. This CDR3 region has 16 residues. Deletions cut 5 bases from V and 1 base from J, with 17 bases between. CDR3 residues: CASSAESMGSNTEAFF. The CDR3 coding sequence is TGTGCCAGCAGTGCTGAGAGTATGGGCTCGAACACTGAAGCTTTCTTT. Supplemented by reference TRBV28 and TRBJ1-1, the full variable domain reads DVKVTQSSRYLVKRTGEKVFLECVQDMDHENMFWYRQDPGLGLRLIYFSYDVKMKEKGDIPEGYSVSREKKERFSLILESASTNQTSMYLCASSAESMGSNTEAFFGQGTRLTVV.

The chain couples TRBV6-1 to TRBJ2-7; 8 bases agree with TRBD1. Per the germline V gene, CDR1 is MNHNS and CDR2 is SASEGT. The CDR3 loop spans 15 amino acids. V was clipped by 9 bases and J by 5 bases; unmatched bases: 15. Written as DNA, the CDR3 is TGTGCCAGTCGGTACGCAACAGGGGGTACCGACGAGCAGTACTTC. The encoded protein is CASRYATGGTDEQYF.

For the CDR3, the DNA is TGTGCCAGCAGTTACTCGGAGGGTCAGCCCCAGCATTTT. Encoded protein: CASSYSEGQPQHF. The V gene is TRBV6-6, the J gene TRBJ1-5; no firm D call. CDR1 and CDR2 (germline): MNHNY, SVGAGI (reference sequence). V was shortened by 0 bases and J by 6 bases, with 6 bases between the two germline ends. The CDR3 contains 13 residues.

V gene TRBV5-1 combines with J gene TRBJ2-3; the match to TRBD1 covers 8 bases. The CDR3 is made up of 17 amino acids. Germline CDR1 SGHRS, CDR2 YFSETQ. After removal of 5 bases from V and 7 bases from J, the junction contained 18 bases not matched to a gene. DNA for the CDR3: TGCGCCAGCAGGGGAGGACAGGGACAAGGGGTCATTCATACGCAGTATTTT. Protein sequence: CASRGGQGQGVIHTQYF.

The table lists this clone with a few counts. This CDR3 reads CASSLGEVWGPYQPQHF. The CDR3 DNA follows: TGTGCCAGCAGCTTAGGAGAGGTGTGGGGGCCCTATCAGCCCCAGCATTTT. The genes are TRBV7-9 and TRBJ1-5; D possibly corresponds to TRBD1 (6 bases). CDR3 length equals 17 residues. Germline V lookup: CDR1 SEHNR, CDR2 FQNEAQ (reference sequence). The ends were cut back, 1 base at V and 5 bases at J, with 18 bases in the middle.

The chain combines TRBV13 with TRBJ2-5; 7 bases align to TRBD1. The germline CDR1 and CDR2 sequences are PRHDT and FYEKMQ (reference sequence). The J segment lost 2 bases and the V segment lost 5 bases, leaving 8 bases of the junction unmatched. The CDR3 contains 15 residues. The CDR3 loop reads CASSPPMDRQETQYF. CDR3 DNA: TGTGCCAGCAGCCCCCCCATGGACAGGCAAGAGACCCAGTACTTC.

V is TRBV15 and J is TRBJ1-5; D is possibly TRBD1 (6 bases). Germline loops: CDR1 LNHNV, CDR2 YYDKDF (reference sequence). The CDR3 is made up of 15 amino acids. V lost 2 bases to trimming and J lost 4 bases, with 12 bases between them. The CDR3 DNA sequence: TGTGCCACCAGCAGATACAGGGAAACAAATCAGCCCCAGCATTTT. Its protein product is CATSRYRETNQPQHF.

The gene calls are TRBV19 and TRBJ2-1, with 9 bases identical to TRBD1. CDR3 length: 13 amino acids. The V gene's germline CDR1 is LNHDA and CDR2 SQIVND (reference sequence). V shed 1 base and J 8 bases; nucleotides not matched to a gene: 0. CDR3 in amino acids: CASSIGDRDEQFF. Here the CDR3 DNA reads TGTGCCAGTAGTATAGGGGACAGGGATGAGCAGTTCTTC.

V gene TRBV7-3 combines with J gene TRBJ2-2; D remains ambiguous. Germline CDR1 reads SGHTA; CDR2 reads FQGTGA. The CDR3 sequence is 12 residues long. Trimming removed 4 bases from V and 7 bases from J, with 7 bases in between. The CDR3 DNA reads TGTGCCAGCAGCTCCCGTATCGGGGAGCTGTTTTTT. Protein: CASSSRIGELFF.